This T cell receptor (beta chain) was observed in a study of T cells in Graves' hyperthyroidism and ophthalmopathy. A note on this clonotype: Its antigen is currently unknown.

The TCR beta CDR3 regions underwent amplification using RNA transcripts as the source. Using the HTBI primer set, a first-round RT-PCR was run on the TCR CDR3. TCRdb re-derived calls from the multiplex PCR reads in MiXCR, one entry per CDR3 protein. This table holds about 770,000 distinct CDR3 sequences, around a sixth found once. Patients showing uncontrolled infection, other autoimmune disease, pregnancy or lactation were ineligible. For the diagnoses, clinical symptoms, serum thyroxine and TRAb, thyroid ultrasound and orbital computed tomography were used. Extraction of PBMCs used roughly 9.6 ml of fresh peripheral blood. Findings of the study overall: Among thyroid clonotypes expanded above 0.001, most also appeared in blood.

Germline V CDR1 and CDR2: SQVTM, ANQGSEA. CDR3 length equals 14 residues. With 2 bases clipped from V and 9 bases from J, the junction kept 10 bases outside the gene matches. The clonotype was recovered from a woman aged 50 to 60 with Graves' hyperthyroidism that later progressed to Graves' ophthalmopathy. The chain links TRBV29-1 to TRBJ1-5, with TRBD1 identical over 7 bases. The sequenced sample was blood. CDR3 sequence reads: CSVESGTGDSPQHF. For the CDR3, the DNA is TGCAGCGTTGAATCAGGAACAGGGGATTCGCCCCAGCATTTT.